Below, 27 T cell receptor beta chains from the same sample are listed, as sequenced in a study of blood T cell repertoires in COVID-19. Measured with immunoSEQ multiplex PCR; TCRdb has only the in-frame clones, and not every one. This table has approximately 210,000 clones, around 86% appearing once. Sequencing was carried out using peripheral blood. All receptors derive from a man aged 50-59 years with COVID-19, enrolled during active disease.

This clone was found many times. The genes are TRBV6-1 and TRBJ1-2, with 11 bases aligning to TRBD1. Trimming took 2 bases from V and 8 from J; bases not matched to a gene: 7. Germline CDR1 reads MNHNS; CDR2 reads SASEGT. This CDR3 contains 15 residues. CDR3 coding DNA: TGTGCCAGCAGTGAACTGGGGACAGGGGGTGGAGGCTACACCTTC. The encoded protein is CASSELGTGGGGYTF.

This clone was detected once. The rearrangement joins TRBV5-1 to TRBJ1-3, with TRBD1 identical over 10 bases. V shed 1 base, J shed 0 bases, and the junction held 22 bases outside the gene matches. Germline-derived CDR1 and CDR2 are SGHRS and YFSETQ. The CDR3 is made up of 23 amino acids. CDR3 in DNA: TGCGCCAGCAGCTTGTACACCGGGACAGGGGCGTTTTCGAACGTTCTCTCTGGAAACACCATATATTTT. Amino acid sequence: CASSLYTGTGAFSNVLSGNTIYF.

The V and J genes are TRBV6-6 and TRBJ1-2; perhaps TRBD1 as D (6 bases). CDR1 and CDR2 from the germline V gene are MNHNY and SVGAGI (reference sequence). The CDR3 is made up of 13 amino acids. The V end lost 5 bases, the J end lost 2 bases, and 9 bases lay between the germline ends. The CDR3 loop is CASSNRENYGYTF. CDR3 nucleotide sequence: TGTGCCAGCAGTAACAGGGAGAACTATGGCTACACCTTC.

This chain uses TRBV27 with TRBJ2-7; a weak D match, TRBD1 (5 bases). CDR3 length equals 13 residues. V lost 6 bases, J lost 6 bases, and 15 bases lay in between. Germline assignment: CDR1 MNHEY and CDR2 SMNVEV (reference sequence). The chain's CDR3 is CASSTGHPREQYF. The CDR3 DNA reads TGTGCCAGCAGCACCGGACACCCTCGCGAGCAGTACTTC.

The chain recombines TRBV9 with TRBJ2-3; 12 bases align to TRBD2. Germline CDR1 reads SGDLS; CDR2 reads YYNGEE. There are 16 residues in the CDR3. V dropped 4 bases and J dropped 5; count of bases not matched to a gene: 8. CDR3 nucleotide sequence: TGTGCCAGCAGCCCTTCTAGCGGGGGGGCGCGAGATACGCAGTATTTT. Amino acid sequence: CASSPSSGGARDTQYF.

The CDR3 protein is CASSLDGGSGNTIYF. The CDR3 DNA follows: TGCGCCAGCAGCTTAGACGGCGGCTCTGGAAACACCATATATTTT. J is TRBJ1-3 and V is TRBV5-1; D not resolved. With 2 bases removed from V and 0 bases from J, the gap between germline ends came to 9 bases. Germline lookup yields CDR1 SGHRS and CDR2 YFSETQ. The CDR3 runs to 15 residues.

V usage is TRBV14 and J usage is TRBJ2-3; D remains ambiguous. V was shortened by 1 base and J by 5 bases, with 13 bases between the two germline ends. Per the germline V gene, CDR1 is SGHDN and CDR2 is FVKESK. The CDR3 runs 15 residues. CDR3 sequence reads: CASSQAGLMKDTQYF. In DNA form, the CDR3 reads TGTGCCAGCAGCCAAGCTGGGCTGATGAAAGATACGCAGTATTTT. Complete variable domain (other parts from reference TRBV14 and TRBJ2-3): EAGVTQFPSHSVIEKGQTVTLRCDPISGHDNLYWYRRVMGKEIKFLLHFVKESKQDESGMPNNRFLAERTGGTYSTLKVQPAELEDSGVYFCASSQAGLMKDTQYFGPGTRLTVL.

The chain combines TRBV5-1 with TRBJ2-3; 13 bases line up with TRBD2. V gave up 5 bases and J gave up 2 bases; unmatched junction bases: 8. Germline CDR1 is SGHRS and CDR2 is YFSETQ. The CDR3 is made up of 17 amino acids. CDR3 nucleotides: TGCGCCAGCAGTTCCGGACTAGCGGGGGACTTCACAGATACGCAGTATTTT. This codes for CASSSGLAGDFTDTQYF.

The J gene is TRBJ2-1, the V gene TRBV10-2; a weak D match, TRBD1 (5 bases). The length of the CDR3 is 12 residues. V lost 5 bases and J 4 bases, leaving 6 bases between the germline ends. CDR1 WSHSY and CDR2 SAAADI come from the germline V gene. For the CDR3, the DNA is TGCGCCAGCAGTAGACAGTACAATGAGCAGTTCTTC. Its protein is CASSRQYNEQFF.

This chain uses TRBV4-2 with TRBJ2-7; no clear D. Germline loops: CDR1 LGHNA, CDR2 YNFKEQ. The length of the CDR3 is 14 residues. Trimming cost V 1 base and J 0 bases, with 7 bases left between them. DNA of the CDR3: TGTGCCAGCAGCCAAGTTAGTCGCTCCTACGAGCAGTACTTC. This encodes CASSQVSRSYEQYF.

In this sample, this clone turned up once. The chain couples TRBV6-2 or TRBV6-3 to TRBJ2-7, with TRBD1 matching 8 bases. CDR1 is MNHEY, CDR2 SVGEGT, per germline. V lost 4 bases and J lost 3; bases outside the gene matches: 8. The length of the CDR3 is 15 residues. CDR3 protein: CASSSPGGSYYEQYF. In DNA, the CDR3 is TGTGCCAGCAGTTCCCCAGGGGGCTCGTACTACGAGCAGTACTTC.

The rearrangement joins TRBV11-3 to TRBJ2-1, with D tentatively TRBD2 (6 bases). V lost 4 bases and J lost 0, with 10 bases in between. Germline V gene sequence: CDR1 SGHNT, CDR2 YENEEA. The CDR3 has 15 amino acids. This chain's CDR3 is CASSSGTHSYNEQFF. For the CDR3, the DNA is TGTGCCAGCAGCTCCGGGACTCACTCCTACAATGAGCAGTTCTTC.

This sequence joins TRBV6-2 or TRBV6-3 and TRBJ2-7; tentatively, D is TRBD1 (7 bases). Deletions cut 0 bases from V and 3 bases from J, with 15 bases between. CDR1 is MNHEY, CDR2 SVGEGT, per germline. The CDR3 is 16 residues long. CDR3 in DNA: TGTGCCAGCAGTTACTCGGGCCGCGGGACAGACTACGAGCAGTACTTC. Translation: CASSYSGRGTDYEQYF.

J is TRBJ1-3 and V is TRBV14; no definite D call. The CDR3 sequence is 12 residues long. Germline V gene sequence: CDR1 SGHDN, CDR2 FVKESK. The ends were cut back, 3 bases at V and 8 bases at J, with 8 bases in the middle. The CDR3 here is CASSHLSDTIYF. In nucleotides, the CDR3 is TGTGCCAGCAGCCACCTCTCTGACACCATATATTTT.

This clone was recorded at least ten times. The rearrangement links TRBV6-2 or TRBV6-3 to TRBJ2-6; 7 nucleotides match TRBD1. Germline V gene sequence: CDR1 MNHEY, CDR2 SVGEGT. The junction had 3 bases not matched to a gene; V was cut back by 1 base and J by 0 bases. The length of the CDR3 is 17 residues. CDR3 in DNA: TGTGCCAGCAGTTACTGGACAGGTCTCTCTGGGGCCAACGTCCTGACTTTC. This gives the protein CASSYWTGLSGANVLTF.

The CDR3 region has the DNA TGTGCCAGCTTTCCGGGACTAGCGGGATACGAGCAGTACTTC. It specifies CASFPGLAGYEQYF. This sequence joins TRBV6-6 and TRBJ2-7; the match to TRBD2 covers 13 bases. This CDR3 is built from 14 residues. Germline V lookup: CDR1 MNHNY, CDR2 SVGAGI (reference sequence). V shed 8 bases and J 4 bases; nucleotides not matched to a gene: 5.

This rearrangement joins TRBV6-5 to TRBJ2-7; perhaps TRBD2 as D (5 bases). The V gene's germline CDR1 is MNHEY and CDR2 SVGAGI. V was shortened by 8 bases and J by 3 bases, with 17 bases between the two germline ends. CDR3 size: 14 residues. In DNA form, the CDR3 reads TGTGCCAGCGGAGGTGGGCTGCACCGCTACGAGCAGTACTTC. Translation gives CASGGGLHRYEQYF.

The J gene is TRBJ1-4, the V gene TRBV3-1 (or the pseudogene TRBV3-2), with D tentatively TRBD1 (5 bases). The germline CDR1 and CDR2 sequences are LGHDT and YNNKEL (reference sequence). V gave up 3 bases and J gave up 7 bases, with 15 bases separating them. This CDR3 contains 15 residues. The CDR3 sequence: CASSHGDPGGEKLFF. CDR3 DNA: TGTGCCAGCAGCCACGGGGACCCGGGAGGTGAAAAACTGTTTTTT.

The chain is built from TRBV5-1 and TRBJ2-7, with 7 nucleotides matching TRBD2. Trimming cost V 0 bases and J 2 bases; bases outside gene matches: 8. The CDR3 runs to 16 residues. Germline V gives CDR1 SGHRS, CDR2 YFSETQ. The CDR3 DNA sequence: TGCGCCAGCAGCTTGGAGGCTAGCGGCCGAGCCTACGAGCAGTACTTC. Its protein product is CASSLEASGRAYEQYF.

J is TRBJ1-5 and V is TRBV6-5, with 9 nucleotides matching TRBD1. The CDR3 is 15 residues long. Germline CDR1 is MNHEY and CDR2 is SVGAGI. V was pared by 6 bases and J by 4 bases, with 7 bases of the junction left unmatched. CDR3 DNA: TGTGCCAGCAGCGAGACAGGGGGTAAAAATCAGCCCCAGCATTTT. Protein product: CASSETGGKNQPQHF.

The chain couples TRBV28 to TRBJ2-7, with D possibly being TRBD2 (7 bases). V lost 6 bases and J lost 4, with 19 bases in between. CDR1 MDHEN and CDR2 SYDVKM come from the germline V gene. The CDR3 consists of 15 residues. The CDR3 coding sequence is TGTGCCAGCAGCGTTAATTTAGGGGGGGTGTACGAGCAGTACTTC. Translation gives CASSVNLGGVYEQYF.

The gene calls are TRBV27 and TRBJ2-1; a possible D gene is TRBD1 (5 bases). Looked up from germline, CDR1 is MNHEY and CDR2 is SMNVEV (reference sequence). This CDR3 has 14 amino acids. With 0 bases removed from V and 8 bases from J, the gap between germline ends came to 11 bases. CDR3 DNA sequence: TGTGCCAGCAGTTTATCCCCAGGGCTCCATGAGCAGTTCTTC. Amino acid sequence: CASSLSPGLHEQFF.

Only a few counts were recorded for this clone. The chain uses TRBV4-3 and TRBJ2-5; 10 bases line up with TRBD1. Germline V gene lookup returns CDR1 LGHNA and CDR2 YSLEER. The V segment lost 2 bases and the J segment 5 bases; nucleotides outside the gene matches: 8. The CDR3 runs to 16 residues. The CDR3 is CASSQNPTGGGETQYF. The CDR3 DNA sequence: TGCGCCAGCAGCCAAAACCCGACAGGGGGCGGGGAGACCCAGTACTTC.

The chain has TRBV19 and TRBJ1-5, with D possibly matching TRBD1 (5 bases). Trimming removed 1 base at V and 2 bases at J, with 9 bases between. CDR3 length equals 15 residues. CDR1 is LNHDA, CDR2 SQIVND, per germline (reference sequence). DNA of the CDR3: TGTGCCAGTAGTATAGCCGGGGGTGGCAATCAGCCCCAGCATTTT. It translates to CASSIAGGGNQPQHF.

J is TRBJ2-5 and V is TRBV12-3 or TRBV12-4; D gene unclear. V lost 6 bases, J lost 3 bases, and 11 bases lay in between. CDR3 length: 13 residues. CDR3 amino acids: CASSFQVKETQYF. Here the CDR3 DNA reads TGTGCCAGCAGCTTCCAGGTAAAAGAGACCCAGTACTTC.

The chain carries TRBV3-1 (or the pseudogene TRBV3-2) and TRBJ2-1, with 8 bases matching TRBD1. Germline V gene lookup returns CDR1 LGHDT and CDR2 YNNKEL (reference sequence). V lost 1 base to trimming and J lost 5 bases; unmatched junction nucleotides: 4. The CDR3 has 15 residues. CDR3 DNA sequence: TGTGCCAGCAGCCAAGTTCAGGGGGCTGACAATGAGCAGTTCTTC. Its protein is CASSQVQGADNEQFF.

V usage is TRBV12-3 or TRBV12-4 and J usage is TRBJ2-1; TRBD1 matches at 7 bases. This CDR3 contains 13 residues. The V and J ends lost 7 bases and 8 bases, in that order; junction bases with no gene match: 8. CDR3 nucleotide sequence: TGTGCCAGCACCCTGGGACAGTCCCATGAGCAGTTCTTC. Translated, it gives CASTLGQSHEQFF.